This TCR beta chain comes out of a study of blood T cell repertoires in COVID-19. Participant ages covered about 18 to 89 years across approximately 25 US areas. Sequencing used immunoSEQ multiplex PCR; TCRdb keeps in-frame clones, though not all of them. The sample shows under 200,000 clones, about four fifths of them seen only once. V was pared by 6 bases and J by 4 bases, with 10 bases between. The CDR3 loop spans 13 amino acids. Germline lookup yields CDR1 SQVTM and CDR2 ANQGSEA. Material: PBMCs or T cells enriched from blood (not recorded which). The V call is TRBV29-1, the J call TRBJ1-6; D is uncertain. The TCR originated in a woman in her 30s who had been exposed to COVID-19. CDR3 in amino acids: CSVAETYNSPLHF. The CDR3 DNA sequence: TGCAGCGTCGCGGAAACGTATAATTCACCCCTCCACTTT.